This TCR beta chain was profiled in a study of T cell responses to AZD1222 COVID-19 vaccine. The CDR3 runs 14 residues. Germline V lookup: CDR1 SNHLY, CDR2 FYNNEI. V lost 3 bases, J lost 2 bases, and 8 bases lay in between. Generated by immunoSEQ multiplex PCR, the TCRdb table keeps only in-frame clones and is missing some. Of 130,000 or so clones in the sample, 86% were seen once. This TCR was recovered from an adult who received the AZD1222 COVID-19 vaccine. The material sequenced was peripheral blood, taken 28 days after the second AZD1222 dose. The V and J genes are TRBV2 and TRBJ1-5; a possible D gene is TRBD1 (6 bases). The CDR3 protein is CASSDRGRNQPQHF. Here the CDR3 DNA reads TGTGCCAGCAGTGACAGGGGACGCAATCAGCCCCAGCATTTT.